What follows describes a single T cell receptor beta chain. The target of this receptor is not known. The input lacks base qualities; no much larger clone sits a single base away. The data were taken from a study of cytomegalovirus exposure and HLA in healthy donors (dated 2017 in TCRdb). The study in broad terms: According to a later analysis, the 120 or so validation repertoires were produced on the same platform as the 700 or so repertoires of the first cohort. To predict cytomegalovirus infection status, the study combined high-throughput TCR immunosequencing, statistical association of individual TCRs with disease status, and machine learning. Besides the first cohort of approximately 710 subjects, a separate validation cohort made up of some 110 different subjects was used. The study aimed to test whether cataloging public T cell receptors could reveal signatures of past pathogen exposure.

The paper as a whole reports these results and caveats: According to the authors, the approach could potentially be generalized to other disease states and immunological phenotypes. A few of the identified cytomegalovirus-associated TCR beta chains were confirmed in vitro to be specific for cytomegalovirus antigens. Of the cluster scores, approximately 95% were above 0 in a later analysis, which found that TCRs clustered in the first cohort also tended to co-occur in the 120 validation repertoires. All 120 or so repertoires were used to score co-occurrence in the validation cohort in a later analysis, because that analysis had no HLA typing for the cohort. Across donors, most TCR sequences were observed very rarely, whereas some public TCRs were present in many individuals. Cytomegalovirus status was reported to be diagnosed by the classifier with high specificity and sensitivity in both the original and validation cohorts. The study listed approximately 150 TCR beta chains as associated with cytomegalovirus.

The donors were included in the validation cohort of some 120 subjects, a group kept apart from the approximately 700-subject first cohort. The receptor library was made with the immunoSEQ multiplex PCR assay. The original pipeline was this. A statistical classification framework was built to diagnose cytomegalovirus status from the catalog of TCR beta chain sequences. The source is immuneACCESS, and TCRdb retained only in-frame sequences with V and J called. Part of the clones is not carried over; for the studies checked, unresolved V genes explain less than half of this, and the remainder is unexplained. The V and J calls and clone size come from that table; D and trimming were worked out from the DNA. This sample gives approximately 190,000 clones in total; roughly 88% of them show up just once. 10% to 15% of the sample is taken by the ten largest. The source is a woman aged 25 to 39 in good health and CMV-seropositive. Material for sequencing was PBMCs.

The DNA sequence is as follows: TGTGCCAGCAGTGATACTACAATCAATCAGCCCCAGCATTTT. The encoded protein is CASSDTTINQPQHF. The chain uses TRBV6-1 and TRBJ1-5; the D gene is not confidently resolved. The CDR3 numbers 14 residues from cysteine through phenylalanine. Just the 42-base CDR3 DNA is kept, in frame starting at base 1. As encoded in the germline V gene, CDR1 is MNHNS while CDR2 is SASEGT. The germline ends are 9 bases apart after V is trimmed by 3 bases and J by 3 bases.